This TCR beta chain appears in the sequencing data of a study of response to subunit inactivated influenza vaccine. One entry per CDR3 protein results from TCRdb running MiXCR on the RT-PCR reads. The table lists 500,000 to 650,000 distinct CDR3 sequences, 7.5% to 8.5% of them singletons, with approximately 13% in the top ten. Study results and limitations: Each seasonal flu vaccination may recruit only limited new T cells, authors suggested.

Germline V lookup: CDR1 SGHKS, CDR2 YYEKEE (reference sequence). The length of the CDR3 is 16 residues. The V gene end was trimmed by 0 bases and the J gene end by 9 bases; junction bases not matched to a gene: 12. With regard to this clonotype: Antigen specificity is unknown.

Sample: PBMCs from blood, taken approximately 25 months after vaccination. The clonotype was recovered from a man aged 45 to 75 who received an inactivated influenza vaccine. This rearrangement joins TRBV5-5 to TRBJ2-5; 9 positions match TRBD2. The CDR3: CASSLAGTSQPGAQYF. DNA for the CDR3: TGTGCCAGCAGCTTGGCCGGGACTAGCCAACCAGGGGCCCAGTACTTC.